This TCR beta chain is drawn from a study of cytomegalovirus exposure and HLA in healthy donors. CDR3 length: 15 amino acids. CDR1 PRHDT and CDR2 FYEKMQ come from the germline V gene (reference sequence). Losses at the gene ends were 5 bases for V and 0 bases for J; bases not matched to a gene: 6. The PCR employed 60 Vbeta primers together with 13 Jbeta primers. The repertoire was sequenced with immunoSEQ multiplex PCR; TCRdb's copy has only in-frame clones and lacks some. The data contain approximately 170,000 clones, roughly 85% of them singletons. In regard to this clone: Its specificity is unknown.

Regarding the study as a whole: An analysis that was carried out later associated 16,951 TCR beta sequences with HLA alleles at 0.05 false discovery rate. Some highly shared sequence variants likely arose as a pipeline artifact.

The clonotype comes from a man between 18 and 29 years old in good health and CMV-seropositive. The V and J genes are TRBV13 and TRBJ1-1; TRBD1 matches 7 bases. The specimen was PBMCs. The chain's CDR3 is CASSVRTGMNTEAFF. The CDR3 nucleotides read TGTGCCAGCAGCGTGAGGACAGGAATGAACACTGAAGCTTTCTTT.